This T cell receptor beta chain was recorded in a study of T-cell memory formation after mild COVID-19. Study-wide background: Clustering of TCRs was largely donor specific.

CDR1 SGHRS and CDR2 YFSETQ come from the germline V gene. This CDR3 is 15 amino acids long. The V end lost 0 bases, the J end lost 2 bases, and 11 bases lay between the germline ends. Concerning this clonotype itself: Its antigen is unidentified.

Using constant-segment primers, 5'RACE produced TCR alpha and TCR beta cDNA libraries carrying sample barcodes and UMIs. Each CDR3 protein is one row after TCRdb ran MiXCR on the 5' RACE reads. The sample lists about 110,000 distinct CDR3 sequences, 12% occurring once. Findings and caveats of the study: Within pre-infection memory, some responding clones were found, suggesting cross-reactive memory joined. Contracting clones, day 15 to 85, had balanced CD4/CD8, and later expanders favored CD4+.

The source material was PBMCs or a T cell subset sorted from them (not recorded which). The sequence was obtained from an adult woman who had mild COVID-19 (a few samples of this study predate the infection). Cell type and time point are not known. The gene calls are TRBV5-1 and TRBJ2-5, with no clear D. The CDR3 nucleotides are TGCGCCAGCAGCTTGGCGTCCCGATTACAAGAGACCCAGTACTTC. The encoded protein is CASSLASRLQETQYF.